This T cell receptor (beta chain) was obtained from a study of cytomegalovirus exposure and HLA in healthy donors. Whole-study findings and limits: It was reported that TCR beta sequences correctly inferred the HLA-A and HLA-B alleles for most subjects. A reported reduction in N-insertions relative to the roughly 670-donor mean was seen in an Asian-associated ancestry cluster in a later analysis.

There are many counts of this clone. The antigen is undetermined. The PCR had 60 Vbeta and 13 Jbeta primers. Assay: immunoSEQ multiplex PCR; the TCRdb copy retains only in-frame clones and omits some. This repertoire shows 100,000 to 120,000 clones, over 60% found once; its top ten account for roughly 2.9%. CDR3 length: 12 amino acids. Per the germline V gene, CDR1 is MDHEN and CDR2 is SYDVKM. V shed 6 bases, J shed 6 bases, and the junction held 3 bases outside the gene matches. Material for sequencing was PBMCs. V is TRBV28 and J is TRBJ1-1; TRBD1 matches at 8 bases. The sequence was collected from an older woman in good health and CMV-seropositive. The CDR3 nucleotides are TGTGCCAGCAGCCAACAGGGGGCTGAAGCTTTCTTT. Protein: CASSQQGAEAFF.